These 5 T cell receptor beta chains were sequenced from one sample in a study of T-cell reconstitution after alpha-beta-depleted transplantation in children. Preparation of the TCRbeta library was carried out with unique molecular identifiers. TCRdb independently ran MiXCR on the PCR reads; one entry per CDR3 protein. The data hold around 410,000 distinct CDR3 sequences, with roughly 10% observed a single time. The sequencing here drew on PBMCs from the stem cell graft donor, taken from the stem cell graft. The origin of the receptors is a human donor who donated a stem cell graft to a child with acute myeloid leukemia.

This sequence joins TRBV29-1 and TRBJ2-5, with D possibly matching TRBD2 (7 bases). Per germline, CDR1 SQVTM and CDR2 ANQGSEA. Trimming cost V 0 bases and J 9 bases, with 20 bases left between them. The CDR3 is made up of 15 amino acids. CDR3 DNA sequence: TGCAGCGTTGAAGATGGGGCTAGCGGACAGTGGGCCCAGTACTTC. Translated: CSVEDGASGQWAQYF. The variable domain in full, with the rest retrieved from reference TRBV29-1 and TRBJ2-5, is SAVISQKPSRDICQRGTSLTIQCQVDSQVTMMFWYRQQPGQSLTLIATANQGSEATYESGFVIDKFPISRPNLTFSTLTVSNMSPEDSSIYLCSVEDGASGQWAQYFGPGTRLLVL.

On this clonotype: One end of the junction varies from germline; a read error may be responsible. The genes are TRBV3-1 and TRBJ2-5; TRBD2 matches 14 bases. The CDR3 length is 18 residues. Per germline, CDR1 LGHDT and CDR2 YNNKEL (reference sequence). In DNA form, the CDR3 reads TGTGCCTGCAGCACCGGGACTAGCGGGAGCGGGGGCCAAGAGACCCAGTACTTC. Translation: CACSTGTSGSGGQETQYF.

The chain is built from TRBV7-3 and TRBJ2-1, with D perhaps TRBD2 (7 bases). V was trimmed by 0 bases and J by 7 bases, leaving 16 bases between them. Germline loops: CDR1 SGHTA, CDR2 FQGTGA. The CDR3 has 16 residues. The CDR3 nucleotides are TGTGCCAGCAGCTTAACGGTCGGGGGGCTACGGAATGAGCAGTTCTTC. It encodes CASSLTVGGLRNEQFF.

This clonotype was detected only a few times. The rearrangement links TRBV6-1 to TRBJ2-1; 7 bases map to TRBD1. This CDR3 region has 15 residues. Germline loops: CDR1 MNHNS, CDR2 SASEGT. V lost 6 bases, J lost 3 bases, and 8 bases stayed unmatched. The CDR3 nucleotides are TGTGCCAGCAGGGATAACAGGGGATACTACAATGAGCAGTTCTTC. Amino acids: CASRDNRGYYNEQFF.

V gene TRBV11-1 combines with J gene TRBJ2-1, with TRBD2 identical over 10 bases. The CDR3 has 18 amino acids. Looked up from germline, CDR1 is SGHAT and CDR2 is FQDESV (reference sequence). V shed 1 base, J shed 5 bases, and the junction held 11 bases outside the gene matches. The CDR3 here is CASSLVSGRKLSDNEQFF. In nucleotides, the CDR3 is TGTGCCAGCAGCTTAGTTAGCGGGAGGAAGTTAAGCGACAATGAGCAGTTCTTC.